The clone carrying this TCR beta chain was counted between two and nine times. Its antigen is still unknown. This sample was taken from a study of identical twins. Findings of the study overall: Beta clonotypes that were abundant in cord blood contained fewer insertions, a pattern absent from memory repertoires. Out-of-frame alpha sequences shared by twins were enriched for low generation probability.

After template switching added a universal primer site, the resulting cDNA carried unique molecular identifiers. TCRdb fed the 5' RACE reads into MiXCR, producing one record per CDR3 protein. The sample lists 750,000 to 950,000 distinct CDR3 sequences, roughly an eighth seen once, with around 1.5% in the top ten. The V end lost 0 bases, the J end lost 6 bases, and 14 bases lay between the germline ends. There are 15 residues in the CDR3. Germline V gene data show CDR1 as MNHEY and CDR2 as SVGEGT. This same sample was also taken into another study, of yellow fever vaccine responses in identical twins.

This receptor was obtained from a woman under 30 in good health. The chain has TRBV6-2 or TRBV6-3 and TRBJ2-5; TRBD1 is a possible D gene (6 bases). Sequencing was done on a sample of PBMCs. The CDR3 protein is CASSYSAQGRQTQYF. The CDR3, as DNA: TGTGCCAGCAGTTACTCGGCCCAGGGGAGACAGACCCAGTACTTC.